This is a list of T cell receptor beta chains from one sample in a study of shared clonotypes between healthy human individuals. The data were produced by immunoSEQ multiplex PCR, yet TCRdb's version contains in-frame clones alone and is incomplete. The top ten clones hold around 1.7% of a sample with about 2.1 million clones, 93% of them seen once. Material for sequencing was naive CD8+ T cells from PBMCs. These receptors all come from a man younger than 35 in good health. Some clones in this sample may be carry-over from other donors' samples. CDR3s include the opening cysteine and the closing phenylalanine or tryptophan. Clone size is not always given. Where it is, it says once, few, many or a class for expanded clones.

v_call: TRBV7-2; clone_size: .; cdr3_aa: CASSSDPRLAGYQETQYF
v_call: TRBV14; clone_size: .; cdr3_aa: CASSWGQGYEQYF
v_call: TRBV5-6; clone_size: .; cdr3_aa: CASSLSSLGWETQYF
v_call: TRBV5-6; clone_size: .; cdr3_aa: CASSSRRGTAPYEQYF
v_call: TRBV7-6; clone_size: .; cdr3_aa: CASSLAFGYEQYF
v_call: TRBV2; clone_size: .; cdr3_aa: CASEVNTEAFF
v_call: TRBV27; clone_size: .; cdr3_aa: CASSPIAGAVDTQYF
v_call: TRBV11-2; clone_size: .; cdr3_aa: CASSSGTGRDEQFF
v_call: TRBV14; clone_size: once; cdr3_aa: CASSQDSRTPYGYTF
v_call: TRBV9; clone_size: .; cdr3_aa: CASSGTDSNQPQHF
v_call: TRBV11-2; clone_size: .; cdr3_aa: CASSPRIGEQETQYF
v_call: TRBV7-2; clone_size: .; cdr3_aa: CASSPSSIGLAGVAYEQYF
v_call: TRBV6-6; clone_size: .; cdr3_aa: CASSYSDRPDTQYF
v_call: TRBV6-1; clone_size: .; cdr3_aa: CASSEGTYPGFQETQYF